This T cell receptor (beta chain) is from a study of T cells after yellow fever vaccination. Study conclusions and caveats: Repertoires sorted by FACS could include abundant clonotypes that are contaminants from the bulk population. Subsequent booster samples again held most clones from primary vaccination (roughly 95% CD4, roughly 91% CD8).

The CDR3 consists of 17 residues. With V trimmed by 4 bases and J by 3 bases, 14 bases remained unmatched. The germline V gene encodes CDR1 SGHDT and CDR2 YYEEEE. Regarding this clonotype: What it recognizes is unknown.

Template switching with 5'RACE generated the TCR cDNA and added a universal primer site and UMIs. TCRdb analysed the 5' RACE reads with MiXCR anew, one entry per CDR3 protein. The sample carries 300,000 to 350,000 distinct CDR3 sequences, around 3.9% recorded once. J is TRBJ1-2 and V is TRBV5-6, with 8 nucleotides matching TRBD1. The source is a man younger than 35 who received the YFV17D yellow fever vaccine. The sequenced sample was PBMCs, obtained 5 days after the yellow fever booster vaccination. The DNA of the CDR3 is TGTGCCAGCAGCCCGTTACGACAGGGGCCTCTCCACTATGGCTACACCTTC. Its protein product is CASSPLRQGPLHYGYTF.